This TCR beta chain was documented in a study of Ad26.COV2.S vaccination and SARS-CoV-2 variants. About the study: Each vaccinee took Ad26.COV2.S intramuscularly, once or twice 56 days apart.

Documented treatment: about 20 received Ad26.COV2.S at low or high dose, single or two shots; about 5 received placebo; per-sample allocation not given. Collection of the samples took place on day 63 after the first injection of vaccine or placebo. Built on an Ad26 vector, the vaccine expressed Wuhan-strain SARS-CoV-2 spike. The method was immunoSEQ multiplex PCR; TCRdb's version includes in-frame clones alone and lacks a portion of them. The sample has about 240,000 clones, approximately 90% seen once. Points from the study as a whole: Overall T cell responses may have been underestimated by the analyses of TCR breadth and depth.

Remarks on this clone: Its antigen remains unknown.

The sample here was peripheral blood, taken in a trial of Ad26.COV2.S vaccine versus placebo. This clonotype was sampled from a person aged 18 to 65 who received the Ad26.COV2.S COVID-19 vaccine or a placebo.

As DNA, the CDR3 is TGTGCCAGCAGTTTACCTAACACAAATTCACCCCTCCACTTT. This gives the protein CASSLPNTNSPLHF. This chain uses TRBV28 with TRBJ1-6; no definite D call. The CDR3 is 14 residues long. V lost 2 bases and J 7 bases, leaving 9 bases between the germline ends. Per the germline V gene, CDR1 is MDHEN and CDR2 is SYDVKM.